This T cell receptor (beta chain) was captured in a study of prognosis after radiotherapy for stage I lung cancer. The overall study: It was considered that all non-small cell lung cancer patients were medically inoperable. The study's findings and limits: Post-therapy Shannon entropy was lower in patients developing distant metastases following stereotactic body radiation therapy.

V lost 1 base to trimming and J lost 5 bases, with 11 bases between them. The CDR3 contains 14 residues. The germline gives CDR1 SGHDN, CDR2 FVKESK. This clonotype was seen only a few times. Its antigen remains unidentified. Each of two time points yielded six milliliters of peripheral venous blood. Genomic DNA provided the template from which TCR beta CDR3 was amplified by two-round multiplex PCR. Primers were specific to each TRBV and TRBJ gene in first-round PCR. One entry per CDR3 protein results from TCRdb running MiXCR on the multiplex PCR reads. The profile covers some 15,000 distinct CDR3 sequences, with 55% to 70% appearing a single time and about 26% taken by the ten largest.

This receptor was taken from a donor aged 50 or older with non-small cell lung cancer. Sample: PBMCs, taken before or after stereotactic body radiation therapy (not recorded which). The chain recombines TRBV14 with TRBJ2-5; D call uncertain. The CDR3 sequence is CASSQARLGETQYF. The CDR3 region has the DNA TGTGCCAGCAGCCAAGCCAGGTTGGGGGAGACCCAGTACTTC.